The rows below give T cell receptor beta chains drawn from one sample of a study of shared clonotypes between healthy human individuals. Assay: immunoSEQ multiplex PCR; the TCRdb copy retains only in-frame clones and omits some. The data show some 2 million clones, with about 95% seen just once and approximately 1.2% held by the top ten. Sequenced input: naive CD8+ T cells sorted from blood. These receptor sequences come from a man younger than 35 in good health. The CDR3 runs from the conserved cysteine through the conserved F or W. D genes are given only for firm matches. The size field is filled for only some rows; it gives once, few, many or a size class.

V,J,D,size,CDR3,DNA
TRBV5-1,TRBJ2-5,-,-,CASSPGWGAETQYF,TGCGCCAGCAGCCCGGGATGGGGGGCAGAGACCCAGTACTTC
TRBV27,TRBJ1-5,-,-,CASSFRVDQPQHF,TGTGCCAGCAGTTTCAGGGTGGATCAGCCCCAGCATTTT
TRBV15,TRBJ1-6,-,-,CATSRDLSADSPLHF,TGTGCCACCAGCAGAGACCTTAGCGCGGATTCACCCCTCCACTTT
TRBV9,TRBJ2-3,-,-,CASSPWGRGNTDTQYF,TGTGCCAGCAGCCCATGGGGGAGGGGGAACACAGATACGCAGTATTTT
TRBV12-5,TRBJ1-1,TRBD1,once,CASGLMTGPNTEAFF,TGTGCTAGTGGTTTAATGACAGGGCCGAACACTGAAGCTTTCTTT
TRBV5-6,TRBJ2-7,TRBD1,-,CASSSGGETYEQYF,TGTGCCAGCAGCTCAGGGGGCGAAACCTACGAGCAGTACTTC
TRBV9,TRBJ2-1,-,-,CASSSGRSDEQFF,TGTGCCAGCAGCTCGGGGAGGTCGGATGAGCAGTTCTTC
TRBV15,TRBJ2-3,-,-,CATSRDRGGGTDTQYF,TGTGCCACCAGCAGAGATCGGGGAGGGGGGACAGATACGCAGTATTTT
TRBV5-1,TRBJ1-2,-,once,CASRGESGYGYTF,TGCGCCAGCAGAGGGGAATCGGGCTATGGCTACACCTTC
TRBV11-3,TRBJ2-2,TRBD1,-,CASSSWDRVGTGELFF,TGTGCCAGCAGCTCATGGGACAGGGTTGGCACCGGGGAGCTGTTTTTT
TRBV10-3,TRBJ2-7,-,-,CAISVASSYEQYF,TGTGCCATCAGTGTTGCCAGTAGCTACGAGCAGTACTTC
TRBV5-1,TRBJ2-7,-,-,CASSLVVGEFYEQYF,TGCGCCAGCAGCTTGGTAGTTGGGGAATTCTACGAGCAGTACTTC
TRBV7-9,TRBJ2-7,-,-,CASTSPGQFYEQYF,TGTGCCAGCACTTCCCCCGGACAGTTCTACGAGCAGTACTTC
TRBV7-8,TRBJ1-4,-,-,CASSEVATNEKLFF,TGTGCCAGCAGCGAGGTCGCGACTAATGAAAAACTGTTTTTT
TRBV5-6,TRBJ1-1,-,-,CASSFGTLNTEAFF,TGTGCCAGCAGCTTTGGGACACTGAACACTGAAGCTTTCTTT
TRBV28,TRBJ1-1,TRBD1,-,CASSLFSRGQNTEAFF,TGTGCCAGCAGTTTATTCTCAAGGGGGCAGAACACTGAAGCTTTCTTT
TRBV27,TRBJ1-2,-,-,CASSHHLQGSNYGYTF,TGTGCCAGCAGTCACCATCTACAGGGCTCTAACTATGGCTACACCTTC
TRBV4-1,TRBJ1-1,TRBD1,-,CASSKGQWGDTEAFF,TGCGCCAGCAGCAAGGGACAGTGGGGGGACACTGAAGCTTTCTTT
TRBV30,TRBJ2-1,-,once,CAAETYNEQFF,TGTGCCGCGGAAACCTACAATGAGCAGTTCTTC
TRBV10-1,TRBJ2-3,-,-,CASSEGPRKGGTDTQYF,TGCGCCAGCAGTGAAGGGCCACGTAAGGGGGGGACAGATACGCAGTATTTT
TRBV2,TRBJ1-2,-,-,CASSGSINYGYTF,TGTGCCAGCAGTGGGAGCATTAACTATGGCTACACCTTC
TRBV7-9,TRBJ2-1,-,-,CASSFGLPTWDEQFF,TGTGCCAGCAGCTTTGGACTACCCACTTGGGATGAGCAGTTCTTC
TRBV4-2,TRBJ2-7,-,-,CASSQETTYEQYF,TGTGCCAGCAGCCAGGAGACTACCTACGAGCAGTACTTC
TRBV2,TRBJ2-3,TRBD2,-,CASRKTSSSTDTQYF,TGTGCCAGCAGGAAGACTAGCTCTAGTACAGATACGCAGTATTTT
TRBV2,TRBJ1-6,-,-,CASSEIGGEPNSPLHF,TGTGCCAGCAGTGAAATAGGGGGAGAACCTAATTCACCCCTCCACTTT
TRBV5-6,TRBJ2-7,-,-,CASSHPGFSYEQYF,TGTGCCAGCAGCCATCCGGGATTCTCATACGAGCAGTACTTC
TRBV27,TRBJ2-7,TRBD2,-,CASSFAGGPYEQYF,TGTGCCAGCAGTTTTGCGGGGGGGCCGTACGAGCAGTACTTC
TRBV27,TRBJ2-3,-,once,CASSISPGPSDTQYF,TGTGCCAGCAGTATTAGCCCCGGACCCTCAGATACGCAGTATTTT
TRBV5-6,TRBJ1-1,TRBD1,-,CASSLDRVGTEAFF,TGTGCCAGCAGCCTAGACAGGGTGGGGACTGAAGCTTTCTTT
TRBV7-3,TRBJ2-2,-,-,CASSFGKDTGELFF,TGTGCCAGCAGCTTCGGGAAGGACACCGGGGAGCTGTTTTTT
TRBV4-3,TRBJ2-3,TRBD1,-,CASSQGDRSTDTQYF,TGCGCCAGCAGCCAAGGGGACAGAAGCACAGATACGCAGTATTTT
TRBV10-2,TRBJ2-1,-,-,CASSESGGGIYNEQFF,TGCGCCAGCAGTGAGTCTGGAGGGGGTATCTACAATGAGCAGTTCTTC
TRBV6-6,TRBJ2-6,-,-,CASSYEVFVLTF,TGTGCCAGCAGTTACGAAGTTTTCGTCCTGACTTTC
TRBV4-2,TRBJ2-7,TRBD2,-,CASRQAGTWGEQYF,TGTGCCAGCAGACAAGCGGGGACTTGGGGCGAGCAGTACTTC
TRBV27,TRBJ1-1,TRBD1,-,CASSLSLGTGNTEAFF,TGTGCCAGCAGTTTATCGTTAGGGACAGGGAACACTGAAGCTTTCTTT
TRBV7-9,TRBJ2-1,TRBD1,once,CASSFPLGMGQGAPNEQFF,TGTGCCAGCAGCTTCCCCTTGGGGATGGGACAGGGGGCCCCCAATGAGCAGTTCTTC